This entry lists 11 T cell receptor beta chains sequenced from one sample in a study of cytotoxic CD8 clonotypes in ibrutinib-treated CLL. Assay used: immunoSEQ multiplex PCR; TCRdb lists only in-frame clones, some missing. This sample yields 200,000 to 250,000 clones, of which 79% are seen a single time; over 10% belongs to the top ten. Here the sequenced sample was PBMCs, taken after 12 months of ibrutinib treatment. The receptors were sampled from a human donor with chronic lymphocytic leukemia.

The V and J genes are TRBV5-6 and TRBJ2-7; a possible D gene is TRBD2 (5 bases). The germline gives CDR1 SGHDT, CDR2 YYEEEE. The CDR3 is 13 residues long. V lost 3 bases and J lost 0, with 7 bases in between. CDR3 sequence: CASSYAGSYEQYF. As DNA, the CDR3 is TGTGCCAGCAGCTACGCGGGCTCCTACGAGCAGTACTTC.

V gene TRBV6-5 combines with J gene TRBJ1-2, with D unresolved. Germline CDR1 and CDR2: MNHEY and SVGAGI. Trimming shortened V by 2 bases and J by 7 bases, and 8 bases separated the two germline ends. This CDR3 spans 12 amino acids. The CDR3 here is CASSYEPGGYTF. DNA of the CDR3: TGTGCCAGCAGTTACGAGCCGGGTGGCTACACCTTC.

This sequence joins TRBV6-5 and TRBJ2-2; 7 bases map to TRBD1. The V gene end was trimmed by 6 bases and the J gene end by 2 bases; junction bases not matched to a gene: 6. This CDR3 is 15 amino acids long. Germline CDR1 MNHEY, CDR2 SVGAGI. DNA of the CDR3: TGTGCCAGCAGGCGACAGGGCCTTAACACCGGGGAGCTGTTTTTT. It is translated as CASRRQGLNTGELFF.

This clone was counted only a few times. The CDR3 DNA sequence: TGTGCCAGCAGTGAAGGATGGGAGCAGTTCTTC. Its translation: CASSEGWEQFF. The J gene is TRBJ2-1, the V gene TRBV6-1; no clear D. CDR1 MNHNS and CDR2 SASEGT come from the germline V gene. V was shortened by 1 base and J by 10 bases, with 5 bases between the two germline ends. The CDR3 totals 11 residues.

J is TRBJ1-5 and V is TRBV25-1; 8 positions agree with TRBD1. Germline CDR1 is MGHDK and CDR2 is SYGVNS. This CDR3 spans 16 amino acids. Losses at the gene ends were 5 bases for V and 2 bases for J; bases not matched to a gene: 8. CDR3 in DNA: TGTGCCAGCAGTTCGGCAGGGGGCGTAGGCAATCAGCCCCAGCATTTT. Encoded protein: CASSSAGGVGNQPQHF.

The chain links TRBV6-1 to TRBJ1-2; D not certain. CDR3 size: 11 residues. Germline lookup yields CDR1 MNHNS and CDR2 SASEGT. V was clipped by 7 bases and J by 7 bases, with 10 bases between them. CDR3 DNA: TGTGCCAGCACCGAACGGGTTGGCTACACCTTC. Translating gives CASTERVGYTF.

This chain's CDR3 is CASSPGQGGVEQFF. The CDR3, as DNA: TGTGCCAGCAGCCCTGGACAGGGGGGAGTAGAGCAGTTCTTC. The chain joins TRBV5-8 to TRBJ2-1; 10 bases line up with TRBD1. Germline V gives CDR1 SGHTS, CDR2 YDEGEE. With V trimmed by 4 bases and J by 10 bases, 8 bases remained unmatched. The CDR3 has 14 amino acids.

Here the CDR3 reads CASRPRGYTF. CDR3 sequence (DNA): TGTGCCAGTCGACCCCGGGGCTACACCTTC. The chain uses TRBV5-4 and TRBJ1-2; no firm D call. Trimming pared 8 bases from V and 8 bases from J, leaving 10 bases between. Germline V gene lookup returns CDR1 SGHNT and CDR2 YYREEE (reference sequence). The CDR3 has 10 amino acids.

V usage is TRBV6-5 and J usage is TRBJ2-5; the match to TRBD1 covers 7 bases. The germline CDR1 and CDR2 sequences are MNHEY and SVGAGI. Trimming removed 2 bases from V and 3 bases from J; junction bases left unmatched: 6. The CDR3 totals 15 residues. The CDR3 sequence is CASSYMEGGKETQYF. The CDR3 DNA follows: TGTGCCAGCAGTTACATGGAAGGGGGCAAAGAGACCCAGTACTTC.

The chain carries TRBV2 and TRBJ1-5; D unclear. Per germline, CDR1 SNHLY and CDR2 FYNNEI. This CDR3 spans 13 amino acids. Trimming took off 7 bases at V and 4 bases at J, with 11 bases between the two ends. The DNA of the CDR3 is TGTGCCAGCATAGGGCAATGGAATCAGCCCCAGCATTTT. Amino acid sequence: CASIGQWNQPQHF.

This chain links TRBV10-3 with TRBJ1-1, with a possible D match to TRBD1 (5 bases). The germline gives CDR1 ENHRY, CDR2 SYGVKD. V lost 6 bases and J 2 bases, leaving 13 bases between the germline ends. The CDR3 consists of 14 residues. The CDR3 here is CAIRARVANTEAFF. For the CDR3, the DNA is TGTGCCATCAGGGCCAGGGTAGCCAACACTGAAGCTTTCTTT.